A selection of T cell receptor beta chains follows, all from one sample in a study of T-cell reconstitution after alpha-beta-depleted transplantation in children. Each CDR3 protein is one row after TCRdb ran MiXCR on the PCR reads. This sample yields approximately 980,000 distinct CDR3 sequences, of which roughly 31% are seen a single time; 28% belongs to the top ten. The sample here was PBMCs, mostly from graft donor cells, taken 360 days after TCRalphabeta/CD19-depleted stem cell transplant. The receptors were sampled from a boy younger than two who had a stem cell transplant for SCID, so the T cells may come from the graft donor. Both conserved end residues are part of each CDR3. The order of the fields is D gene, clone size, V gene, J gene, CDR3 DNA, CDR3 protein. D genes are given only for firm matches. Not all rows give a size; the values are once, few, many and, for expanded clones, a class.

-	-	TRBV4-3	TRBJ2-2	TGCGCCAGCAGCACTTGGGGGGAAACCGGGGAGCTGTTTTTT	CASSTWGETGELFF
TRBD1	-	TRBV7-8	TRBJ2-4	TGTGCCAGCAGCTTAGCCAGGACAGGGCAAAACATTCAGTACTTC	CASSLARTGQNIQYF
TRBD1	-	TRBV5-1	TRBJ2-5	TGCGCCAGCAGCCGCAGGGGGAGAGAAGAGACCCAGTACTTC	CASSRRGREETQYF
-	few	TRBV27	TRBJ2-1	TGTGCCAGCAGTTTATCAGTATACAATGAGCAGTTCTTC	CASSLSVYNEQFF
-	many	TRBV12-3/TRBV12-4	TRBJ2-1	TGTGCCAGCCTTGGGGCCAATGAGCAGTTCTTC	CASLGANEQFF
TRBD1	-	TRBV5-5	TRBJ1-1	TGTGCCAGCAGCTTATGGACAGGGCAGAACACTGAAGCTTTCTTT	CASSLWTGQNTEAFF
-	-	TRBV6-5	TRBJ2-6	TGTGCCAGCAGTTACGGGGGACTTCTGGGTGGGGCCAACGTCCTGACTTTC	CASSYGGLLGGANVLTF
TRBD1	few	TRBV29-1	TRBJ2-3	TGCAGCGTTCTAACGGACAGGGGAAAGATGGATACGCAGTATTTT	CSVLTDRGKMDTQYF
-	-	TRBV3-1	TRBJ2-5	TGTGCCAGCAGCCAATCAGAAGGGTATGGAAAGACCCAGTACTTC	CASSQSEGYGKTQYF
-	few	TRBV12-5	TRBJ2-1	TGTGCTAGTGGTTTGGACGTTCCGGCAGGGGAGCAGTTCTTC	CASGLDVPAGEQFF
TRBD2	-	TRBV20-1	TRBJ2-7	TGCAGTGGGGGGCGGGGGGGCCCCTACGAGCAGTACTTC	CSGGRGGPYEQYF
-	few	TRBV5-6	TRBJ1-1	TGTGCCAGCAGCTGGGGACACCTGAACACTGAAGCTTTCTTT	CASSWGHLNTEAFF
-	-	TRBV2	TRBJ2-7	TGTGCCAGCAGGAGACTCCGGGACATGGCCTACGAGCAGTACTTC	CASRRLRDMAYEQYF
TRBD1	-	TRBV15	TRBJ2-1	TGTGCCACCAGCAGAGCTGGGACAGGATCCTACAATGAGCAGTTCTTC	CATSRAGTGSYNEQFF
-	-	TRBV20-1	TRBJ1-4	TGCAGTGCTCAGAGATCCCTCGGAGGGAATTGGGCTAATGAAAAACTGTTTTTT	CSAQRSLGGNWANEKLFF
TRBD1	-	TRBV4-1	TRBJ1-4	TGCGCCAGCAGCCGGTCGGACAGGTTCCTTAATGAAAAACTGTTTTTT	CASSRSDRFLNEKLFF
-	few	TRBV5-1	TRBJ1-1	TGCGCCAGCAGCTTGGCCAAGGCAGTGAACACTGAAGCTTTCTTT	CASSLAKAVNTEAFF
-	few	TRBV10-3	TRBJ2-5	TGTGCCATCTCCCGGGCAGCCCTCCAAGAGACCCAGTACTTC	CAISRAALQETQYF
-	-	TRBV2	TRBJ2-5	TGTGCCAGCAGGAGGGGGGGGGTTAGCGGGGAGACCCAGTACTTC	CASRRGGVSGETQYF
-	-	TRBV20-1	TRBJ2-2	TGCAGTGCTACACGGGACCCGACCACCGGGGAGCTGTTTTTT	CSATRDPTTGELFF
-	few	TRBV7-9	TRBJ2-7	TGTGCCAGCAGCTTCGGGGGACATGGCGAGCAGTACTTC	CASSFGGHGEQYF
-	many	TRBV12-3/TRBV12-4	TRBJ2-2	TGTGCCAGCGAGTTCGGGACCGGGGAGCTGTTTTTT	CASEFGTGELFF
-	-	TRBV24-1	TRBJ2-3	TGTGCCACCGGACAGCTTTTCACAGATACGCAGTATTTT	CATGQLFTDTQYF
TRBD2	-	TRBV12-3/TRBV12-4	TRBJ2-1	TGTGCCAGCAGTTTAGGTATAGCGGGGGGGATTGAGCAGTTCTTC	CASSLGIAGGIEQFF